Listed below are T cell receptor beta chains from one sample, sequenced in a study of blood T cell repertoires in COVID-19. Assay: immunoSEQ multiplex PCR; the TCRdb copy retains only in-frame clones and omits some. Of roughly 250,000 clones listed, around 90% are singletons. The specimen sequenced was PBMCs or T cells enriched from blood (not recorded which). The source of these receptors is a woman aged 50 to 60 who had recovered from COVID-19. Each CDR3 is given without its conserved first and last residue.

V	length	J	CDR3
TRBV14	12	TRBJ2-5	ASSPPGQTKTQY
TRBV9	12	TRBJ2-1	ASSVGLSVNEQF
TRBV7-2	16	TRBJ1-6	ASSPERDRVPYNSPLH
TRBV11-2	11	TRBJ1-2	ASSLSGRNGYT
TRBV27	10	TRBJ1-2	ASSLTGNGYT
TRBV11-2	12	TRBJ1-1	ASSTNPRVTEAF
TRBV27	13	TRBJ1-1	ASSLSTGRNTEAF
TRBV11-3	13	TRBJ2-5	ASSPTSDRSETQY
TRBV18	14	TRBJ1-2	ASSPVQQNKFYGYT
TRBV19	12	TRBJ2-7	ASSIVGGYYEQY
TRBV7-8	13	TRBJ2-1	ASSSVAGSYNEQF
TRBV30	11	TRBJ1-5	AWSESIGQPQH
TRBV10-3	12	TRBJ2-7	AISERQGTGEQY
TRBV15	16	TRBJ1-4	ATSRVIVGTPRREKLF
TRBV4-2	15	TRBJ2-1	ASSQGVGQGSYNEQF
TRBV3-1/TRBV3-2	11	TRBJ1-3	ASSQGGIGTIY
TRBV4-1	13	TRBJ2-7	ASSQYHQGAYEQY
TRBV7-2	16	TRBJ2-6	ASSLPRGGGSGANVLT
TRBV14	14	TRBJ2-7	ASSRVTGPSSYEQY
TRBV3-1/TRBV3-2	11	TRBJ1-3	ASSQESGNTIY
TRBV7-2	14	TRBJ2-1	ASSSPPSGVYNEQF
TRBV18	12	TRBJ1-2	ASSLDAGGRGYT
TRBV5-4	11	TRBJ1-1	ASSLTVYTEAF
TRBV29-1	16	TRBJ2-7	SVTGARLAGGRMDEQY
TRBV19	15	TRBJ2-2	ASSHRGGAENTGELF
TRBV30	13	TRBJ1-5	AWSRVGAGGQPQH
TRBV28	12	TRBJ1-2	ASSTQGAPYGYT
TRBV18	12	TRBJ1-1	ASSPTTGNTEAF
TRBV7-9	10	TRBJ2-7	ASSSGGGEQY
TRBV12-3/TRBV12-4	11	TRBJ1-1	ASSLVQDSEAF
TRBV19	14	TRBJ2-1	ASTSQAGVSYNEQF
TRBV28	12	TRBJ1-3	ASSLAITGNTIY